One sample yielded the 29 T cell receptor beta chains listed below, sequenced in a study of cytomegalovirus exposure and HLA in healthy donors. Profiled with immunoSEQ multiplex PCR; TCRdb holds only in-frame clones, not every one. The table lists 160,000 or so clones, approximately 81% of them singletons. The sequencing input was PBMCs. Receptors were obtained from a man aged 25-45 years in good health and CMV-seropositive.

V usage is TRBV7-6 and J usage is TRBJ2-1, with TRBD2 matching 9 bases. The germline V gene encodes CDR1 SGHVS and CDR2 FNYEAQ. The J segment lost 6 bases and the V segment lost 5 bases, leaving 8 bases of the junction unmatched. This CDR3 is 15 amino acids long. CDR3 sequence reads: CASSPSSGRPNEQFF. Here the CDR3 DNA reads TGTGCCAGCAGCCCCTCCAGCGGGAGGCCCAATGAGCAGTTCTTC.

The chain carries TRBV28 and TRBJ2-1; D not certain. Germline assignment: CDR1 MDHEN and CDR2 SYDVKM. This CDR3 is built from 16 residues. The V gene lost 3 bases and the J gene lost 5 bases, with 17 bases spanning the gap. The DNA of the CDR3 is TGTGCCAGCAGTTTGAACGAATTTCAAAAGCACAATGAGCAGTTCTTC. This codes for CASSLNEFQKHNEQFF. Full variable domain (outside the CDR3, taken from reference TRBV28 and TRBJ2-1): DVKVTQSSRYLVKRTGEKVFLECVQDMDHENMFWYRQDPGLGLRLIYFSYDVKMKEKGDIPEGYSVSREKKERFSLILESASTNQTSMYLCASSLNEFQKHNEQFFGPGTRLTVL.

This clone was observed a handful of times. The chain recombines TRBV14 with TRBJ1-2; D may be TRBD1 (6 bases). The CDR3 has 16 residues. V shed 0 bases and J shed 4 bases, with 15 bases lying between them. The germline V gene has CDR1 SGHDN and CDR2 FVKESK. CDR3 residues: CASSQDRRGATYGYTF. The CDR3 DNA reads TGTGCCAGCAGCCAAGATCGGCGGGGGGCCACCTATGGCTACACCTTC.

The chain has TRBV11-2 and TRBJ2-3; the match to TRBD1 covers 7 bases. Germline lookup yields CDR1 SGHAT and CDR2 FQNNGV. The CDR3 runs to 15 residues. After removal of 8 bases from V and 2 bases from J, the junction contained 10 bases not matched to a gene. The CDR3 nucleotides read TGTGCCAGCGGCCCCGCAGGGGGATTCACAGATACGCAGTATTTT. It encodes CASGPAGGFTDTQYF.

The CDR3 loop is CASSRSRDQETQYF. CDR3 DNA: TGTGCCAGCAGTCGCTCGCGGGACCAAGAGACCCAGTACTTC. The chain uses TRBV6-5 and TRBJ2-5; TRBD2 might be the D (5 bases). CDR3 length: 14 residues. Germline V lookup: CDR1 MNHEY, CDR2 SVGAGI. The V gene lost 5 bases and the J gene lost 0 bases, with 10 bases spanning the gap.

This clone was detected once. The gene calls are TRBV4-1 and TRBJ2-3; unclear D gene. Germline CDR1 and CDR2: MGHRA and YSYEKL. Trimming shortened V by 3 bases and J by 2 bases, and 9 bases separated the two germline ends. CDR3 length: 14 amino acids. The CDR3, as DNA: TGCGCCAGCAGCCAGAGTCCGAACACAGATACGCAGTATTTT. The encoded protein is CASSQSPNTDTQYF.

The rearrangement joins TRBV5-6 to TRBJ2-5; TRBD2 matches at 7 bases. The junction had 1 base not matched to a gene; V was cut back by 0 bases and J by 5 bases. Germline assignment: CDR1 SGHDT and CDR2 YYEEEE. The CDR3 runs 13 residues. The CDR3 here is CASSLAGGETQYF. DNA of the CDR3: TGTGCCAGCAGCTTGGCCGGGGGGGAGACCCAGTACTTC. The variable domain in full, with the rest retrieved from reference TRBV5-6 and TRBJ2-5, is DAGVTQSPTHLIKTRGQQVTLRCSPKSGHDTVSWYQQALGQGPQFIFQYYEEEERQRGNFPDRFSGHQFPNYSSELNVNALLLGDSALYLCASSLAGGETQYFGPGTRLLVL.

The gene calls are TRBV10-1 and TRBJ2-2; D gene ambiguous. CDR1 and CDR2 (germline): WNHNN, SYGVQD (reference sequence). The CDR3 loop spans 14 amino acids. Trimming removed 7 bases from V and 4 bases from J, with 13 bases in between. The CDR3 DNA sequence: TGCGCCAGCACCGCGTCACAGAGCACCGGGGAGCTGTTTTTT. This codes for CASTASQSTGELFF.

Here the CDR3 reads CASSPGTDPEAFF. The CDR3 region has the DNA TGTGCCAGCAGCCCCGGGACAGACCCTGAAGCTTTCTTT. The rearrangement joins TRBV5-6 to TRBJ1-1; 7 nucleotides agree with TRBD1. Germline V gene lookup returns CDR1 SGHDT and CDR2 YYEEEE. Unmatched junction bases numbered 6, after V lost 4 bases and J lost 6 bases. The CDR3 is 13 residues long.

The chain has TRBV5-6 and TRBJ2-7; D is ambiguous. Trimming cost V 0 bases and J 5 bases, with 6 bases left between them. There are 12 residues in the CDR3. The germline gives CDR1 SGHDT, CDR2 YYEEEE. As DNA, the CDR3 is TGTGCCAGCAGCTTGGGGCACCACGAGCAGTACTTC. As protein: CASSLGHHEQYF. Combining the CDR3 with reference TRBV5-6 and TRBJ2-7 gives the whole variable domain DAGVTQSPTHLIKTRGQQVTLRCSPKSGHDTVSWYQQALGQGPQFIFQYYEEEERQRGNFPDRFSGHQFPNYSSELNVNALLLGDSALYLCASSLGHHEQYFGPGTRLTVT.

DNA of the CDR3: TGTGCCAGCAGCTTTGGAGCGGGGGGCTCCTACAATGAGCAGTTCTTC. It encodes CASSFGAGGSYNEQFF. The chain recombines TRBV5-4 with TRBJ2-1; TRBD2 aligns across 9 bases. V shed 2 bases, J shed 0 bases, and the junction held 3 bases outside the gene matches. Germline CDR1 and CDR2: SGHNT and YYREEE (reference sequence). The CDR3 covers 16 residues.

This clone was detected once. The chain carries TRBV4-2 and TRBJ1-1; TRBD1 agrees at 10 bases. The CDR3 spans 15 residues. In germline, CDR1 is LGHNA, CDR2 YNFKEQ. Losses at the gene ends were 1 base for V and 4 bases for J; bases not matched to a gene: 3. DNA of the CDR3: TGTGCCAGCAGCCAAGGGACAGGGGGGAGCACTGAAGCTTTCTTT. Translation: CASSQGTGGSTEAFF.

This clone was seen only a few times. This chain connects TRBV6-1 to TRBJ2-3; tentative D call: TRBD1 (6 bases). Germline V gene lookup returns CDR1 MNHNS and CDR2 SASEGT. The CDR3 length is 15 residues. V was clipped by 2 bases and J by 1 base, with 10 bases between them. This chain's CDR3 is CASSEMTGGTDTQYF. CDR3 in DNA: TGTGCCAGCAGTGAAATGACAGGAGGCACAGATACGCAGTATTTT.

The rearrangement joins TRBV30 to TRBJ2-2, with 14 positions matching TRBD2. Trimming took 3 bases from V and 8 from J; bases not matched to a gene: 8. Germline V gene lookup returns CDR1 GTSNPN and CDR2 SVGIG (reference sequence). This CDR3 is 16 amino acids long. CDR3 sequence reads: CAWSRGLAGAGGELFF. DNA for the CDR3: TGTGCCTGGAGCCGGGGACTAGCGGGGGCTGGGGGGGAGCTGTTTTTT.

The rearrangement joins TRBV21-1 to TRBJ2-7; the D segment call TRBD1 is taken from the table without a DNA check. TRBV21-1 is classified as a pseudogene. This CDR3 region has 16 residues. The CDR3 region has the DNA TGTGCCAGCAGCTCTTATGTCACAGGGAGCTCCTACGAGCAGTACTTC. This sequence encodes CASSSYVTGSSYEQYF.

This clone was observed a few times. This chain connects TRBV27 to TRBJ1-5, with D maybe TRBD1 (5 bases). V was shortened by 2 bases and J by 7 bases, with 12 bases between the two germline ends. Germline V gene data show CDR1 as MNHEY and CDR2 as SMNVEV (reference sequence). This CDR3 has 14 amino acids. The CDR3 here is CASSLAGGGQPQHF. The DNA for the CDR3 is TGTGCCAGCAGTTTAGCGGGGGGAGGGCAGCCCCAGCATTTT.

The V gene is TRBV7-9, the J gene TRBJ1-2; no clear D. This CDR3 spans 14 amino acids. Per the germline V gene, CDR1 is SEHNR and CDR2 is FQNEAQ (reference sequence). Between the trimmed V and J ends, which lost 5 bases and 1 base, there was a span of 11 bases. CDR3 sequence (DNA): TGTGCCAGCAGCCAACACGTGGTTAACTATGGCTACACCTTC. It yields the protein CASSQHVVNYGYTF.

The chain employs TRBV9 and TRBJ1-2; D is perhaps TRBD1 (6 bases). This CDR3 comprises 13 residues. Germline V CDR1 and CDR2: SGDLS, YYNGEE. V lost 4 bases to trimming and J lost 8 bases, with 15 bases between them. CDR3 DNA: TGTGCCAGCAGCCACCGACAGGCTCAAGGCTACACCTTC. It specifies CASSHRQAQGYTF.

The chain combines TRBV21-1 with TRBJ2-7; TRBD2, as called in the table, went unchecked against the DNA. TRBV21-1 is a known pseudogene. The CDR3 totals 16 residues. The CDR3, as DNA: TGTGCCAGCAGCAAAGGGTGCGGGGGACCAACCTACGAGCAGTACTTC. Translated, it gives CASSKGCGGPTYEQYF.

The chain employs TRBV27 and TRBJ2-3, with 13 bases aligning to TRBD2. The CDR3 contains 17 residues. The germline V gene has CDR1 MNHEY and CDR2 SMNVEV (reference sequence). The J segment lost 7 bases and the V segment lost 5 bases, leaving 12 bases of the junction unmatched. CDR3 sequence (DNA): TGTGCCAGCAGTAGAAGCACTAGCGGGAGGGCCACGAATACGCAGTATTTT. Protein sequence: CASSRSTSGRATNTQYF.

The gene calls are TRBV29-1 and TRBJ1-4, with TRBD1 identical over 10 bases. Looked up from germline, CDR1 is SQVTM and CDR2 is ANQGSEA. V lost 4 bases, J lost 7 bases, and 9 bases stayed unmatched. CDR3 size: 15 residues. In nucleotides, the CDR3 is TGCAGCGTTGTTGGGTGGACAGGGGGGACTGAAAAACTGTTTTTT. Protein: CSVVGWTGGTEKLFF.

The J gene is TRBJ2-7, the V gene TRBV6-5; D possibly corresponds to TRBD2 (6 bases). Germline V gene lookup returns CDR1 MNHEY and CDR2 SVGAGI. The CDR3 sequence is 14 residues long. Trimming took off 5 bases at V and 3 bases at J, with 14 bases between the two ends. CDR3 DNA sequence: TGTGCCAGCAGTCCCGGGACGGGGGACTACGAGCAGTACTTC. It is translated as CASSPGTGDYEQYF.

This clone has a single count. The chain couples TRBV6-5 to TRBJ1-6; possible D gene TRBD1, 5 bases. V was pared by 0 bases and J by 1 base, with 7 bases between. This CDR3 has 16 amino acids. Germline loops: CDR1 MNHEY, CDR2 SVGAGI. The CDR3 here is CASSYSRGSYNSPLHF. CDR3 DNA sequence: TGTGCCAGCAGTTACTCAAGGGGTTCCTATAATTCACCCCTCCACTTT.

This clone showed up many times. Other DNA sequences in this sample translate to the same CDR3. The chain carries TRBV2 and TRBJ1-1, with D possibly being TRBD1 (6 bases). Germline-derived CDR1 and CDR2 are SNHLY and FYNNEI. The CDR3 covers 13 residues. Deletions cut 5 bases from V and 1 base from J, with 8 bases between. The CDR3 coding sequence is TGTGCCAGCAGTTCACAGGGGAACACTGAAGCTTTCTTT. This gives the protein CASSSQGNTEAFF.

This chain joins TRBV2 and TRBJ2-3; 11 nucleotides match TRBD2. CDR3 length: 17 amino acids. With V trimmed by 4 bases and J by 4 bases, 10 bases remained unmatched. Looked up from germline, CDR1 is SNHLY and CDR2 is FYNNEI. The CDR3, as DNA: TGTGCCAGCAGTGTCAAGGGGACTAGCGGCTTGCCAGATACGCAGTATTTT. This gives the protein CASSVKGTSGLPDTQYF.

This chain links TRBV29-1 with TRBJ2-7; a weak D match, TRBD2 (7 bases). The V gene lost 4 bases and the J gene lost 4 bases, with 11 bases spanning the gap. From germline, CDR1 is SQVTM and CDR2 ANQGSEA. This CDR3 contains 12 residues. This CDR3 reads CSVAEGGYEQYF. In DNA form, the CDR3 reads TGCAGCGTTGCCGAGGGGGGGTACGAGCAGTACTTC.

This clone was detected once. J is TRBJ2-1 and V is TRBV28; 7 positions match TRBD1. CDR1 is MDHEN, CDR2 SYDVKM, per germline. Unmatched junction bases numbered 8, after V lost 2 bases and J lost 4 bases. The CDR3 has 16 residues. CDR3 sequence (DNA): TGTGCCAGCAGTTTAATTGGACAGGTCTTTTACAATGAGCAGTTCTTC. Amino acids: CASSLIGQVFYNEQFF.

V is TRBV18 and J is TRBJ2-7; possible D gene TRBD1, 5 bases. Between the trimmed V and J ends, which lost 3 bases and 3 bases, there was a span of 12 bases. The CDR3 has 14 amino acids. Germline CDR1 KGHSH, CDR2 LQKENI. In DNA form, the CDR3 reads TGTGCCAGCTCACCGACAGCCACCCTCTACGAGCAGTACTTC. It specifies CASSPTATLYEQYF.

This chain links TRBV4-3 with TRBJ1-3; TRBD1 matches at 8 bases. The CDR3 sequence is 19 residues long. V gave up 4 bases and J gave up 2 bases; unmatched junction bases: 16. Per germline, CDR1 LGHNA and CDR2 YSLEER. The CDR3: CASSLRQGPALGPGNTIYF. The DNA of the CDR3 is TGCGCCAGCAGCCTACGACAGGGGCCTGCCCTAGGACCTGGAAACACCATATATTTT.